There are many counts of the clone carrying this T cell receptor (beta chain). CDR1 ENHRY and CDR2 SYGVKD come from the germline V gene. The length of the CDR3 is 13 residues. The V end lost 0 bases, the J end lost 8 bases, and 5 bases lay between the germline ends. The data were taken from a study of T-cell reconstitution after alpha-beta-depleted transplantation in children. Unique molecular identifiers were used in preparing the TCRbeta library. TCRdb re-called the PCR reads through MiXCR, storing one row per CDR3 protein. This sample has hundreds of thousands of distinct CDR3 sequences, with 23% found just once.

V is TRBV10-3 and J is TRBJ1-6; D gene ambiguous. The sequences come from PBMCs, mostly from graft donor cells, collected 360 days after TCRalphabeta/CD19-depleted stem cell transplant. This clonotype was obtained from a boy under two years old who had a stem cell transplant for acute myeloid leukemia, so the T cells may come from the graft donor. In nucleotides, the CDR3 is TGTGCCATCAGTGAGTCGCTGGATTCACCCCTCCACTTT. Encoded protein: CAISESLDSPLHF.